This TCR beta chain was captured in a study of neurological immune-mediated disorders. General observations from the study: TCR clonal expansion peaked in HTLV-1-associated myelopathy patients and was lowest in multiple sclerosis patients. Because no CDR3 amino acid sequences were shared across subjects by expanded clones, private repertoires were suggested in all groups.

This sample's time point: technical triplicate 3. By share, this clonotype ranks as medium-sized. Its matching antigen is unknown. The team produced cDNA through 5'RACE using 10-nucleotide random UMIs. TCRdb re-analysed the 5' RACE reads in MiXCR, keeping a single row per CDR3 protein. Of about 30,000 distinct CDR3 sequences listed, around 16% are singletons. Sequenced: CD4+ T cells from blood. The clonotype was recovered from a female donor with HTLV-1-associated myelopathy (HAM/TSP).

As DNA, the CDR3 is TGCGCCAGCAGCCAAGCCCGAAGGCAGCCCCAGCATTTT. Its translation is CASSQARRQPQHF. The rearrangement joins TRBV4-3 to TRBJ1-5; no definite D call. The germline V gene encodes CDR1 LGHNA and CDR2 YSLEER. The CDR3 runs to 13 residues. With 1 base removed from V and 7 bases from J, the gap between germline ends came to 8 bases.